The 4 T cell receptor beta chains below come from one sample, sequenced in a study of T cell responses to AZD1222 COVID-19 vaccine. Some clones are missing from TCRdb's copy, which holds only in-frame ones; the method was immunoSEQ multiplex PCR. The sample holds roughly 160,000 clones, more than 90% seen once. The sequences come from peripheral blood, collected on day 0 of AZD1222 vaccination. The source is an adult in good health.

The rearrangement joins TRBV9 to TRBJ1-6, with D possibly TRBD1 on 5 matching bases. Germline values: CDR1 SGDLS, CDR2 YYNGEE. The CDR3 covers 16 residues. V dropped 3 bases and J dropped 4 bases, with 14 bases sitting between them. CDR3 protein: CASSAGAGPYNSPLHF. In nucleotides, the CDR3 is TGTGCCAGCAGCGCCGGAGCGGGACCTTATAATTCACCCCTCCACTTT.

V and J are TRBV5-4 and TRBJ2-7; D not resolved. The V gene's germline CDR1 is SGHNT and CDR2 YYREEE (reference sequence). The CDR3 covers 13 residues. V lost 3 bases, J lost 5 bases, and 12 bases lay in between. This chain's CDR3 is CASSWVGNHEQYF. CDR3 nucleotides: TGTGCCAGCAGCTGGGTGGGGAATCACGAGCAGTACTTC.

This chain joins TRBV2 and TRBJ1-2; D may be TRBD1 (5 bases). V lost 7 bases and J 1 base, leaving 13 bases between the germline ends. Germline CDR1 SNHLY, CDR2 FYNNEI. The CDR3 runs to 14 residues. The CDR3 DNA sequence: TGTGCCAGCACCAAGGGGAACAGTAACTATGGCTACACCTTC. Translation: CASTKGNSNYGYTF. Supplemented by reference TRBV2 and TRBJ1-2, the full variable domain reads EPEVTQTPSHQVTQMGQEVILRCVPISNHLYFYWYRQILGQKVEFLVSFYNNEISEKSEIFDDQFSVERPDGSNFTLKIRSTKLEDSAMYFCASTKGNSNYGYTFGSGTRLTVV.

This clone appeared a single time. This rearrangement joins TRBV7-9 to TRBJ1-2; D not certain. This CDR3 spans 12 amino acids. Germline CDR1 reads SEHNR; CDR2 reads FQNEAQ (reference sequence). V was cut by 0 bases and J by 1 base, with 0 bases left in between. The CDR3 region is CASSLANYGYTF. For the CDR3, the DNA is TGTGCCAGCAGCTTAGCTAACTATGGCTACACCTTC.